The clone carrying this TCR beta chain was seen a handful of times. Antigen unknown. This record belongs to a study of blood T cells in healthy people across ages. Study-level information: With template switching, about one barcoded beta molecule was captured per two T cells.

The germline gives CDR1 MDHEN, CDR2 SYDVKM. Trimming shortened V by 6 bases and J by 7 bases, and 19 bases separated the two germline ends. This CDR3 comprises 14 residues. Together with a sample-barcoded 5' primer, a J-beta primer mix was included in a second PCR lasting about 7 to 12 cycles. Each sample provided no less than 2.5 million CDR3-containing paired-end reads. TCRdb passed the 5' RACE reads through MiXCR, listing each CDR3 protein once. The sample shows approximately 790,000 distinct CDR3 sequences, less than 80% of them seen only once. The total RNA that was extracted per sample amounted to at least 5.5 micrograms. Study results and caveats: It was held that the diversity estimates obtained from one million T cells were underestimates.

The TCR sequence derives from a man younger than 45 in good health. Material: blood. The chain carries TRBV28 and TRBJ2-7, with a tentative D call TRBD2 (5 bases). Here the CDR3 reads CASSTTKGLTEQYF. CDR3 in DNA: TGTGCCAGCAGCACAACCAAAGGACTTACGGAGCAGTACTTC.